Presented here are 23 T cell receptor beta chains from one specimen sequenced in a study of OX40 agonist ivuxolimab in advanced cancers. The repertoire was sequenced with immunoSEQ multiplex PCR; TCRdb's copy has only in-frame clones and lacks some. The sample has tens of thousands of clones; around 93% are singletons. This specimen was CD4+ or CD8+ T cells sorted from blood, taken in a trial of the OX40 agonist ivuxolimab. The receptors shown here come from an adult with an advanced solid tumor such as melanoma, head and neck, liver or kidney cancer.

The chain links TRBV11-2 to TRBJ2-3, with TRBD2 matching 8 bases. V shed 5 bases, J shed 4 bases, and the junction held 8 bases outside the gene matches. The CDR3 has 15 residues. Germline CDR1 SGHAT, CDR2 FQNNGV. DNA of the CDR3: TGTGCCAGCAGCAGATTAGCGGGGAAGGCAGATACGCAGTATTTT. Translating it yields CASSRLAGKADTQYF.

The CDR3 here is CASSTSSYEQYF. The CDR3 nucleotides are TGTGCCAGCAGCACATCCTCCTACGAGCAGTACTTC. The chain uses TRBV9 and TRBJ2-7; D is unresolved. Trimming left V 4 bases short and J 0 bases short, with 5 bases between. Germline CDR1 and CDR2: SGDLS and YYNGEE. The CDR3 spans 12 residues. Full variable domain (outside the CDR3, taken from reference TRBV9 and TRBJ2-7): DSGVTQTPKHLITATGQRVTLRCSPRSGDLSVYWYQQSLDQGLQFLIQYYNGEERAKGNILERFSAQQFPDLHSELNLSSLELGDSALYFCASSTSSYEQYFGPGTRLTVT.

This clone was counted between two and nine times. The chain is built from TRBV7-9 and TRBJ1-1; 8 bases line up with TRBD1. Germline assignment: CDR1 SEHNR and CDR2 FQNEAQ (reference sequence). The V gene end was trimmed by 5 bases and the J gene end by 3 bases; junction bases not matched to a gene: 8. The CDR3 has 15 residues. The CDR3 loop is CASSKPGGGDTEAFF. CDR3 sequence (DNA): TGTGCCAGCAGCAAGCCAGGGGGCGGGGACACTGAAGCTTTCTTT. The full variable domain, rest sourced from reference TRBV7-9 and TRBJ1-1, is DTGVSQNPRHKITKRGQNVTFRCDPISEHNRLYWYRQTLGQGPEFLTYFQNEAQLEKSRLLSDRFSAERPKGSFSTLEIQRTEQGDSAMYLCASSKPGGGDTEAFFGQGTRLTVV.

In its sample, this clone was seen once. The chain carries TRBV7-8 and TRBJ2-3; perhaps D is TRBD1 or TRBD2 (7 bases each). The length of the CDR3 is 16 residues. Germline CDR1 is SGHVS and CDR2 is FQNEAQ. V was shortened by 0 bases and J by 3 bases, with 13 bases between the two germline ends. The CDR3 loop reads CASSLAGGGRTDTQYF. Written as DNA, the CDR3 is TGTGCCAGCAGCTTAGCGGGAGGGGGCAGGACAGATACGCAGTATTTT.

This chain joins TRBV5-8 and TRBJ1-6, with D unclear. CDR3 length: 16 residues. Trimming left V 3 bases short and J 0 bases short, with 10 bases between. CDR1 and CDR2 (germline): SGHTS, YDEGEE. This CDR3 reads CASSSEVYSYNSPLHF. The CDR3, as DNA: TGTGCCAGCAGCTCGGAGGTATACTCCTATAATTCACCCCTCCACTTT.

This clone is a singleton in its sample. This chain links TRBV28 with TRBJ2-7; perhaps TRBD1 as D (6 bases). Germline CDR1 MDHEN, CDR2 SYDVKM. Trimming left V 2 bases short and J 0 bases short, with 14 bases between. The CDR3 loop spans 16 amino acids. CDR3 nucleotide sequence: TGTGCCAGCAGTTTAGGGGGCAGGTCGTCCTCCTACGAGCAGTACGTC. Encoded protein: CASSLGGRSSSYEQYV.

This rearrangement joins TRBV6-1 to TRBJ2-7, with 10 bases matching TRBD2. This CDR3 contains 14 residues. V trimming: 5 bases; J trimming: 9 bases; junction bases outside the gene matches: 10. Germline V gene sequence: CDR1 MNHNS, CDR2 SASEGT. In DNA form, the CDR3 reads TGTGCCAGCAGTCCCGGGACTAGCGCCAAAGGGCAGTACTTC. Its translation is CASSPGTSAKGQYF.

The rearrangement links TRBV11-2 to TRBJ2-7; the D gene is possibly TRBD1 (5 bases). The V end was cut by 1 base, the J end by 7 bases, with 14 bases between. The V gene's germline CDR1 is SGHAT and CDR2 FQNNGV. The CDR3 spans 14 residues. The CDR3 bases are TGTGCCAGCAGCTTAGTTCCAGGGTCGTGGGAGCAGTACTTC. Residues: CASSLVPGSWEQYF.

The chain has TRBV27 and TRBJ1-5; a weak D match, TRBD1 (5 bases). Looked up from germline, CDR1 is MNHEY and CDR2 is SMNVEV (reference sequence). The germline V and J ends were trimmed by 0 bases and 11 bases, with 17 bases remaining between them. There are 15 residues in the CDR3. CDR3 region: CASSLSVEGKATQHF. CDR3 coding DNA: TGTGCCAGCAGTTTATCGGTAGAGGGGAAGGCGACCCAGCATTTT.

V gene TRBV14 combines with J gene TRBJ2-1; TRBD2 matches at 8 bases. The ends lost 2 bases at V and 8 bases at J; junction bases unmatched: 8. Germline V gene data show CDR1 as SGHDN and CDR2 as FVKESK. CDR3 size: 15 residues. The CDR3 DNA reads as TGTGCCAGCAGCCAATCGAGCGGGAGCGTCTATGAGCAGTTCTTC. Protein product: CASSQSSGSVYEQFF.

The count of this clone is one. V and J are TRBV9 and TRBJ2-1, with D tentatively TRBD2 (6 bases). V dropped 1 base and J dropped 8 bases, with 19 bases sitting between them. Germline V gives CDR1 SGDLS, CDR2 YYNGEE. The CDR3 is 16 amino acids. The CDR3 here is CASSVSAGNTPHEQFF. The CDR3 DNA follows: TGTGCCAGCAGCGTATCCGCGGGGAACACGCCACATGAGCAGTTCTTC. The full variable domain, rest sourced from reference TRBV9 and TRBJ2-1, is DSGVTQTPKHLITATGQRVTLRCSPRSGDLSVYWYQQSLDQGLQFLIQYYNGEERAKGNILERFSAQQFPDLHSELNLSSLELGDSALYFCASSVSAGNTPHEQFFGPGTRLTVL.

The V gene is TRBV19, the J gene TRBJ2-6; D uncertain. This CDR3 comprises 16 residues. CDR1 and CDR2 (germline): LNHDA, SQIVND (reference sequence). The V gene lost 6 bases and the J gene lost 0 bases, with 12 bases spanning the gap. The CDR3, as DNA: TGTGCCAGTAGGGAGCTTTCTCCCTCTGGGGCCAACGTCCTGACTTTC. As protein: CASRELSPSGANVLTF.

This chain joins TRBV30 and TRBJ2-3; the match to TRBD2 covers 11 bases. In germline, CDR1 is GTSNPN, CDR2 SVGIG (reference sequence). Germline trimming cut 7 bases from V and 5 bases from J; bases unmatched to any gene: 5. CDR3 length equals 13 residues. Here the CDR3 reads CAYQGTSGDTQYF. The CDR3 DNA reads TGTGCCTATCAGGGGACTAGCGGAGATACGCAGTATTTT.

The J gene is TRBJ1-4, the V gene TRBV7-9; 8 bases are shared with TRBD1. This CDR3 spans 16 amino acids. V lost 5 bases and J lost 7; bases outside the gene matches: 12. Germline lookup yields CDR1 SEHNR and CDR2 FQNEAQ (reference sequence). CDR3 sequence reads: CASSPRDRMVAEKLFF. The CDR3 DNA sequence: TGTGCCAGCAGCCCTAGGGACAGGATGGTTGCTGAAAAACTGTTTTTT.

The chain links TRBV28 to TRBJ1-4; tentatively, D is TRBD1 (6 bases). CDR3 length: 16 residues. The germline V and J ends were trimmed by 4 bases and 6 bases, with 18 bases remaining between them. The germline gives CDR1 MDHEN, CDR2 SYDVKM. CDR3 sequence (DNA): TGTGCCAGCAGTTCGTACAGTGGGGGGCGGGATGAAAAACTGTTTTTT. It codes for CASSSYSGGRDEKLFF.

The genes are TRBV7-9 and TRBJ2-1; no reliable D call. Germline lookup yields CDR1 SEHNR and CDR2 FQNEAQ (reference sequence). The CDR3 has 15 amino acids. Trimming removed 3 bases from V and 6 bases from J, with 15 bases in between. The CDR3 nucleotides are TGTGCCAGCAGCTTGCCCTCCCCTTCGGGCAATGAGCAGTTCTTC. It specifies CASSLPSPSGNEQFF.

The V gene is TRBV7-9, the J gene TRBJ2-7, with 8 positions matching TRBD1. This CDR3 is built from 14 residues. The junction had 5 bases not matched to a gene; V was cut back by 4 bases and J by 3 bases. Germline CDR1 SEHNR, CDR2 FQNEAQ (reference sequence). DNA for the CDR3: TGTGCCAGCAGCTCGATGGACAGGGACTACGAGCAGTACGTC. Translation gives CASSSMDRDYEQYV.

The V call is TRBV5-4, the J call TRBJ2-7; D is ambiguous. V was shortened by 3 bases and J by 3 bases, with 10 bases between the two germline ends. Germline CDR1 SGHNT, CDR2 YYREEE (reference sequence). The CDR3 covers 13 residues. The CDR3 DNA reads TGTGCCAGCAGCTCGGACCCGGTCTACGAGCAGTACTTC. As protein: CASSSDPVYEQYF.

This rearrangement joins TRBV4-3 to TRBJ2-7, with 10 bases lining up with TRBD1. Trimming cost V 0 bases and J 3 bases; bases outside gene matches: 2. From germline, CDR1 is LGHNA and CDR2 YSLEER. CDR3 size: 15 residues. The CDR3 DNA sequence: TGCGCCAGCAGCCAAGAAGGGACAGGGGACTACGAGCAGTACTTC. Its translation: CASSQEGTGDYEQYF.

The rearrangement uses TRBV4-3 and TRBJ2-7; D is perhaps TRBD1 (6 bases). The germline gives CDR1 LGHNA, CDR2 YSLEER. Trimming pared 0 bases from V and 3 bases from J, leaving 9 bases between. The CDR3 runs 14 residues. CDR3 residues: CASSQDVRGYEQYF. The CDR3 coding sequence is TGCGCCAGCAGCCAAGACGTCAGGGGCTACGAGCAGTACTTC.

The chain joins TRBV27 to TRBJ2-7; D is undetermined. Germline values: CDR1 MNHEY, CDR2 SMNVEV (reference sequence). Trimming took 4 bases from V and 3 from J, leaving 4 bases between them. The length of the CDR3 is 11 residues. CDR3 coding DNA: TGTGCCAGCAGTTCGGGCTACGAGCAGTACTTC. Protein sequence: CASSSGYEQYF.

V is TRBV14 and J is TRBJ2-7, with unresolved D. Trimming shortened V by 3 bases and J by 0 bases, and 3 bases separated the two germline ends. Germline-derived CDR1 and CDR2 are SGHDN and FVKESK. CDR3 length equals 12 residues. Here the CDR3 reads CASSHRSYEQYF. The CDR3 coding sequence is TGTGCCAGCAGCCACCGCTCCTACGAGCAGTACTTC.

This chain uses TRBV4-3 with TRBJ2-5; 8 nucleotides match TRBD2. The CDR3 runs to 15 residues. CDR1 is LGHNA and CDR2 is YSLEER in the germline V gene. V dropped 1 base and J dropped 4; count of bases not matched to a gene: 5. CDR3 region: CASSQGAGGGETQYF. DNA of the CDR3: TGCGCCAGCAGCCAAGGGGCGGGAGGTGGAGAGACCCAGTACTTC.